This T cell receptor beta chain was sequenced for a study of T cell repertoires in cytomegalovirus infection. Study summary: Selection of CMV epitopes for the study included recently identified HLA-C-restricted and well-studied HLA-B-restricted ones. CMV infection plus the matching HLA type was flagged by public TCR beta signatures. Regarding the study as a whole: There were carriers of CMV plus the relevant HLA, and cumulative public TCR beta family frequency identified them. In two of eight donors, the top clonotype was HLA-C-restricted CMV-specific.

Note on this clonotype: Its antigen is not known.

The CDR3 sequence is 11 residues long. The V end lost 8 bases, the J end lost 3 bases, and 8 bases lay between the germline ends. The germline CDR1 and CDR2 sequences are MNHEY and SVGEGT. A single record per CDR3 protein comes from TCRdb applying MiXCR to the reads. The sample yields about 330,000 distinct CDR3 sequences, 34% seen once. V usage is TRBV6-2 or TRBV6-3 and J usage is TRBJ2-7; the D is unclear. The source was cultured PBMCs, collected from culture after CMV antigen stimulation. This clonotype was obtained from a human donor in good health (CMV status not recorded). Some clones in this sample may be carry-over from other donors' samples. The CDR3 nucleotides are TGTGCCAGCGCAGATGGCTACGAGCAGTACTTC. This translates into CASADGYEQYF.